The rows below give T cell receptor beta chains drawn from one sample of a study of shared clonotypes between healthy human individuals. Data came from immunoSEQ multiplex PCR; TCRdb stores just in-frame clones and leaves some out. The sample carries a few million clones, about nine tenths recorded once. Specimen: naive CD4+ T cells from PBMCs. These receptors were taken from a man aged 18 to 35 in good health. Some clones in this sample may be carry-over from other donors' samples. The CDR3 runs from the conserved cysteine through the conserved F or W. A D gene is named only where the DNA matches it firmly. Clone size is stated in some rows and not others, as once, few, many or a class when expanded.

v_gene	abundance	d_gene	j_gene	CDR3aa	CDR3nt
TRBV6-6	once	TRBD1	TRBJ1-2	CASTTGQGGKGYTF	TGTGCCAGCACTACGGGACAGGGAGGAAAAGGCTACACCTTC
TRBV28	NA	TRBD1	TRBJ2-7	CAQTALCLNRQGNFCYEQYF	TGTGCCCAAACGGCGCTTTGCCTAAACCGACAGGGGAATTTTTGCTACGAGCAGTACTTC
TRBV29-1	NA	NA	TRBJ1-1	CSVGGFRIEAFF	TGCAGCGTTGGGGGGTTCAGAATTGAAGCTTTCTTT
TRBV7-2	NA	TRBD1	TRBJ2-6	CASSVGQGRTGANVLTF	TGTGCCAGCAGCGTGGGACAGGGGAGGACTGGGGCCAACGTCCTGACTTTC
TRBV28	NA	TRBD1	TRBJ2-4	CASRLRDRPKNIQYF	TGTGCCAGCAGACTCCGGGACAGGCCAAAAAACATTCAGTACTTC
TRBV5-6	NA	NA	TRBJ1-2	CASSRDGGGYTF	TGTGCCAGCAGTCGGGATGGAGGGGGCTACACCTTC
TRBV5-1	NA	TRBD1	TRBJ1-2	CASSSPGQHYGYTF	TGCGCCAGCAGCAGTCCGGGACAGCATTATGGCTACACCTTC
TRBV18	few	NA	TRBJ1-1	CASSLGGARLDTEAFF	TGTGCCAGCTCCCTCGGCGGCGCGAGGTTGGACACTGAAGCTTTCTTT
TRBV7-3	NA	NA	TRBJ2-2	CASSPRTNTGELFF	TGTGCCAGCAGCCCCCGGACGAACACCGGGGAGCTGTTTTTT
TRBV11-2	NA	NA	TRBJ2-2	CASSSQTNTGELFF	TGTGCCAGCAGCTCCCAAACGAACACCGGGGAGCTGTTTTTT
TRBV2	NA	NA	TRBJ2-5	CASTPGRQEGTQYF	TGTGCCAGCACCCCTGGCCGGCAGGAGGGGACCCAGTACTTC
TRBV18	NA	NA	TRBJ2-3	CASSPRVRDTQYF	TGTGCCAGCTCACCACGGGTGAGGGATACGCAGTATTTT
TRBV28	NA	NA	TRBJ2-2	CASTLSGTGELFF	TGTGCCAGCACCCTATCGGGGACCGGGGAGCTGTTTTTT
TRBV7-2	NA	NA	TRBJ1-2	CASSLGGYAGYTF	TGTGCCAGCAGCCTCGGAGGGTATGCCGGCTACACCTTC
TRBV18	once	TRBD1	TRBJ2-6	CASSPPGTGSSGANVLTF	TGTGCCAGCTCACCCCCCGGGACAGGGAGCTCTGGGGCCAACGTCCTGACTTTC
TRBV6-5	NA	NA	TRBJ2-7	CASTGLLHPYEQYF	TGTGCCAGCACCGGACTCCTTCATCCCTACGAGCAGTACTTC
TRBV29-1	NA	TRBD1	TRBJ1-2	CSVGQYGYTF	TGCAGCGTGGGACAGTATGGCTACACCTTC
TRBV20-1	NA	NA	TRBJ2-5	CSAVPDGTQYF	TGCAGTGCCGTACCGGACGGGACCCAGTACTTC
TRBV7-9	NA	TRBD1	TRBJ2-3	CATLRTGLGRDTQYF	TGTGCCACCCTAAGGACAGGCCTGGGCAGAGATACGCAGTATTTT
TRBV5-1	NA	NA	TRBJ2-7	CASSSDRAYEQYF	TGCGCCAGCAGCTCGGACAGAGCCTACGAGCAGTACTTC
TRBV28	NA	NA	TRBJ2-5	CASSSSSRLTGGETQYF	TGTGCCAGCAGTTCCTCTTCCCGCCTTACGGGTGGAGAGACCCAGTACTTC
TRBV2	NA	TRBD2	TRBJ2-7	CASSPPSGSTHPYEQYF	TGTGCCAGCAGTCCCCCTAGCGGTTCCACCCACCCTTACGAGCAGTACTTC
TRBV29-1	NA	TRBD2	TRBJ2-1	CSVLSREEKYNEQFF	TGCAGCGTTCTAAGCCGGGAGGAGAAATACAATGAGCAGTTCTTC
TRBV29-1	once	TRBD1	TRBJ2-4	CSALTGVAKNIQYF	TGCAGCGCCCTGACAGGGGTAGCCAAAAACATTCAGTACTTC
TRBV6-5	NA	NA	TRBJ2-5	CASSSGRETQYF	TGTGCCAGCAGTTCAGGGAGAGAGACCCAGTACTTC
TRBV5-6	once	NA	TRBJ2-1	CASSLRGGAYNEQFF	TGTGCCAGCAGCTTGCGCGGGGGCGCCTACAATGAGCAGTTCTTC
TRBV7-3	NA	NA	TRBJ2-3	CASSLGGEYTDTQYF	TGTGCCAGCAGCTTAGGCGGGGAGTACACAGATACGCAGTATTTT
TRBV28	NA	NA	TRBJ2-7	CASSLQGPRYEQYF	TGTGCCAGCAGTTTACAGGGACCACGCTACGAGCAGTACTTC
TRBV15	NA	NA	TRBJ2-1	CATSRLLQYNEQFF	TGTGCCACCAGCAGGCTACTCCAATACAATGAGCAGTTCTTC
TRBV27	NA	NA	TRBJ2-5	CASSLLYQETQYF	TGTGCCAGCAGTTTACTGTACCAAGAGACCCAGTACTTC
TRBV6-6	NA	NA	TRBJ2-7	CASRTGDNLYEQYF	TGTGCCAGCAGAACGGGGGACAACCTCTACGAGCAGTACTTC
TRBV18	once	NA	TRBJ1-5	CASSPSLGDQPQHF	TGTGCCAGCTCACCAAGCTTGGGTGATCAGCCCCAGCATTTT
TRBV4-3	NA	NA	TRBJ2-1	CASSQDLATFYNEQFF	TGCGCCAGCAGCCAAGATCTAGCGACTTTTTACAATGAGCAGTTCTTC
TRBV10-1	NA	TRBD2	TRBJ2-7	CASSPGLAGVRYF	TGCGCCAGCAGTCCGGGACTAGCGGGAGTTAGGTACTTC
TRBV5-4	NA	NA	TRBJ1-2	CASSLGSGRDGYTF	TGTGCCAGCAGCTTGGGGTCAGGCCGCGATGGCTACACCTTC
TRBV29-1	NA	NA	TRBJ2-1	CSPRYVGSHNEQFF	TGCAGCCCGCGATATGTGGGATCACACAATGAGCAGTTCTTC
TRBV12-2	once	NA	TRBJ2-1	CASRLARKDRGYNEQFF	TGTGCAAGTCGCTTAGCGCGTAAGGACAGGGGTTACAATGAGCAGTTCTTC
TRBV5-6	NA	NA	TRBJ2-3	CASSFLSTDTQYF	TGTGCCAGCAGCTTCCTTAGCACAGATACGCAGTATTTT
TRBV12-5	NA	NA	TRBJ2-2	CASGLGSGTGELFF	TGTGCTAGTGGTTTGGGGTCGGGCACCGGGGAGCTGTTTTTT
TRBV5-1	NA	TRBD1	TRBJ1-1	CASSLAPGQGGLMNTEAFF	TGCGCCAGCAGCTTGGCACCGGGACAGGGGGGACTCATGAACACTGAAGCTTTCTTT
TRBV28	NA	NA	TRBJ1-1	CASSLVGITEAFF	TGTGCCAGCAGTTTAGTTGGGATCACTGAAGCTTTCTTT
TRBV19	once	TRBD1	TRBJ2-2	CASRGQGNTGELFF	TGTGCCAGTAGGGGACAGGGCAACACCGGGGAGCTGTTTTTT
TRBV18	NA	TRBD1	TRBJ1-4	CASSPTGTGGKSEKLFF	TGTGCCAGCTCACCCACCGGGACAGGGGGGAAAAGCGAAAAACTGTTTTTT
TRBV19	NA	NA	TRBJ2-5	CASSITGETQYF	TGTGCCAGTAGTATAACTGGAGAGACCCAGTACTTC
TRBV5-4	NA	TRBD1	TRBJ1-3	CASSPDRTGTFPTYF	TGTGCCAGCAGCCCAGACCGGACAGGGACCTTCCCCACATATTTT
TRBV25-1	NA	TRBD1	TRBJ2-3	CASSATGGAGTQYF	TGTGCCAGCAGTGCGACAGGGGGCGCGGGTACGCAGTATTTT